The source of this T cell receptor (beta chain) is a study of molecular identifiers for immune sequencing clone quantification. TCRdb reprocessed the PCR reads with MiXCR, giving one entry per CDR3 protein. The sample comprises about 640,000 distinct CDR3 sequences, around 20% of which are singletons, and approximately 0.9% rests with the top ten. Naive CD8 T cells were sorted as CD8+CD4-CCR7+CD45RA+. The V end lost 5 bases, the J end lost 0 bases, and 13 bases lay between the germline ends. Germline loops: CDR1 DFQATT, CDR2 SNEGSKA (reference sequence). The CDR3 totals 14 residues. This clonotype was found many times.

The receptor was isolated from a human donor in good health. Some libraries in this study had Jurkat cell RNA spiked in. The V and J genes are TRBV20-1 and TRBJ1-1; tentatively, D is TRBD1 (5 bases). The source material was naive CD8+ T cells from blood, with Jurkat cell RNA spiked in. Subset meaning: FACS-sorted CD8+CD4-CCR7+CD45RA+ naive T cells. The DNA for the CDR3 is TGCAGTGCTGGGCCAGGGCTGTTGAACACTGAAGCTTTCTTT. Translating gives CSAGPGLLNTEAFF.